The 19 T cell receptor beta chains given below trace back to one sample, sequenced in a study of shared clonotypes between healthy human individuals. The naive CD8 fraction comprised CD45RO-negative cells positively selected for CCR7 and excluded terminally differentiated effector memory CD45RA+ cells. Profiling relied on immunoSEQ multiplex PCR, and the TCRdb table lists in-frame clones only, not all of them. The sample includes about 800,000 clones, about 97% seen only once; the top ten take less than 0.25%. The material sequenced was naive CD8+ T cells sorted from blood. The origin of the receptors is a man in his thirties or forties in good health.

The V and J genes are TRBV28 and TRBJ1-1; 9 bases are shared with TRBD1. The CDR3 has 17 amino acids. Germline loops: CDR1 MDHEN, CDR2 SYDVKM. With 7 bases clipped from V and 4 bases from J, the junction kept 16 bases outside the gene matches. CDR3 coding DNA: TGTGCCAGCACCCTCCGGGACAGGGCTGGTGAGGGCACTGAAGCTTTCTTT. It encodes CASTLRDRAGEGTEAFF.

Points on this clone: The junction departs from germline at one end; a sequencing error may be responsible. This chain joins TRBV2 and TRBJ2-7; D gene uncertain. CDR1 is SNHLY, CDR2 FYNNEI, per germline. This CDR3 has 13 residues. CDR3 sequence reads: CASSEALRAEWGF. The CDR3 DNA follows: TGTGCCAGCAGTGAAGCGCTTCGGGCGGAGTGGGGCTTC.

The V call is TRBV15, the J call TRBJ2-7; TRBD2 is a possible D gene (5 bases). This CDR3 is 16 amino acids long. Between the trimmed V and J ends, which lost 0 bases and 6 bases, there was a span of 18 bases. CDR1 and CDR2 (germline): LNHNV, YYDKDF (reference sequence). The CDR3 DNA reads TGTGCCACCAGCAGAGATACGGCTAGCCGTGACTTCGAGCAGTACTTC. Protein sequence: CATSRDTASRDFEQYF.

The chain recombines TRBV2 with TRBJ2-7, with TRBD2 matching over 8 bases. Trimming took 2 bases from V and 3 from J; bases not matched to a gene: 6. This CDR3 has 15 amino acids. Looked up from germline, CDR1 is SNHLY and CDR2 is FYNNEI. CDR3 residues: CASSETSGPIYEQYF. CDR3 nucleotides: TGTGCCAGCAGTGAAACTAGCGGTCCGATCTACGAGCAGTACTTC.

For this clone: In the same sample, other DNA sequences code for this CDR3. The chain combines TRBV28 with TRBJ2-1; unclear D gene. The CDR3 covers 12 residues. Trimming took 4 bases from V and 4 from J, leaving 5 bases between them. CDR1 and CDR2 from the germline V gene are MDHEN and SYDVKM. In nucleotides, the CDR3 is TGTGCCAGCAGTTCAGATTACAATGAGCAGTTCTTC. This sequence encodes CASSSDYNEQFF. The full variable domain, with the rest looked up from reference TRBV28 and TRBJ2-1, is DVKVTQSSRYLVKRTGEKVFLECVQDMDHENMFWYRQDPGLGLRLIYFSYDVKMKEKGDIPEGYSVSREKKERFSLILESASTNQTSMYLCASSSDYNEQFFGPGTRLTVL.

CDR3 sequence reads: CASSLRGTDQPQHF. DNA for the CDR3: TGTGCCAGCAGTTTAAGAGGCACCGATCAGCCCCAGCATTTT. V gene TRBV27 combines with J gene TRBJ1-5; the D is unclear. The CDR3 totals 14 residues. CDR1 is MNHEY and CDR2 is SMNVEV in the germline V gene (reference sequence). Trimming pared 2 bases from V and 5 bases from J, leaving 10 bases between.

V and J are TRBV7-9 and TRBJ1-2; D remains unclear. From germline, CDR1 is SEHNR and CDR2 FQNEAQ (reference sequence). The V gene lost 11 bases and the J gene lost 8 bases, with 18 bases spanning the gap. The CDR3 covers 12 residues. The CDR3 protein is CAVGGWFWGYTF. CDR3 nucleotide sequence: TGTGCCGTCGGAGGGTGGTTCTGGGGCTACACCTTC.

This clone was found once. The chain recombines TRBV6-5 with TRBJ2-1; 10 bases align to TRBD2. Germline lookup yields CDR1 MNHEY and CDR2 SVGAGI. J was trimmed by 4 bases and V by 6 bases; bases with no gene match: 6. The length of the CDR3 is 15 residues. CDR3 bases: TGTGCCAGCAGACCCGGACTAGCGGAATACAATGAGCAGTTCTTC. It specifies CASRPGLAEYNEQFF.

This rearrangement joins TRBV7-9 to TRBJ1-1; tentatively, D is TRBD1 (6 bases). This CDR3 spans 14 amino acids. Trimming took 6 bases from V and 5 from J, leaving 16 bases between them. CDR1 is SEHNR and CDR2 is FQNEAQ in the germline V gene (reference sequence). In nucleotides, the CDR3 is TGTGCCAGCAGGCTTACAGGGACGGGGACTGAAGCTTTCTTT. Its translation is CASRLTGTGTEAFF.

V is TRBV29-1 and J is TRBJ2-5, with D hard to call. The CDR3 contains 12 residues. Germline CDR1 is SQVTM and CDR2 is ANQGSEA. The V and J ends lost 4 bases and 5 bases respectively, with 11 bases between them. The CDR3 DNA reads as TGCAGCGTTGTGGGCGTTTGGGAGACCCAGTACTTC. This translates into CSVVGVWETQYF.

V and J are TRBV5-5 and TRBJ2-7, with D perhaps TRBD2 (6 bases). The CDR3 sequence is 15 residues long. V was shortened by 0 bases and J by 3 bases, with 13 bases between the two germline ends. Germline loops: CDR1 SGHKS, CDR2 YYEKEE (reference sequence). CDR3 amino acids: CASSLVGGLVYEQYF. DNA for the CDR3: TGTGCCAGCAGCTTGGTCGGGGGACTCGTCTACGAGCAGTACTTC.

This chain connects TRBV9 to TRBJ2-1; unclear D gene. Germline assignment: CDR1 SGDLS and CDR2 YYNGEE. This CDR3 contains 11 residues. The V end lost 3 bases, the J end lost 8 bases, and 6 bases lay between the germline ends. The CDR3 region is CASSAFDEQFF. CDR3 nucleotides: TGTGCCAGCAGCGCTTTCGATGAGCAGTTCTTC.

CDR3 sequence (DNA): TGTGCCAGCAGTGTCCTCCCCGGGACAGGGGCCTTCGGCACAGATACGCAGTATTTT. Translating it yields CASSVLPGTGAFGTDTQYF. The genes are TRBV27 and TRBJ2-3; 10 positions agree with TRBD1. The CDR3 is made up of 19 amino acids. Germline CDR1 is MNHEY and CDR2 is SMNVEV (reference sequence). V was pared by 5 bases and J by 1 base, with 15 bases of the junction left unmatched.

Turning to this clone: Other nucleotide sequences in the sample specify the same CDR3. V is TRBV9 and J is TRBJ2-5, with D possibly TRBD1 on 5 matching bases. The CDR3 runs 14 residues. Per the germline V gene, CDR1 is SGDLS and CDR2 is YYNGEE. The V and J ends lost 0 bases and 1 base respectively, with 7 bases between them. Here the CDR3 DNA reads TGTGCCAGCAGCGTAGGACAGATCCAAGAGACCCAGTACTTC. Amino acid sequence: CASSVGQIQETQYF.

The chain uses TRBV2 and TRBJ2-7, with D hard to call. CDR3 length: 13 residues. Germline V lookup: CDR1 SNHLY, CDR2 FYNNEI. Trimming shortened V by 7 bases and J by 2 bases, and 12 bases separated the two germline ends. The CDR3 is CASTGAPAYEQYF. DNA for the CDR3: TGTGCCAGCACGGGTGCCCCCGCCTACGAGCAGTACTTC.

This sequence joins TRBV5-5 and TRBJ2-7; TRBD1 aligns across 8 bases. The CDR3 consists of 16 residues. V shed 4 bases, J shed 1 base, and the junction held 10 bases outside the gene matches. Looked up from germline, CDR1 is SGHKS and CDR2 is YYEKEE (reference sequence). CDR3 protein: CASSNHDRGLSYEQYF. Here the CDR3 DNA reads TGTGCCAGCAGCAACCATGACAGGGGCTTATCCTACGAGCAGTACTTC. The full variable domain, with the rest looked up from reference TRBV5-5 and TRBJ2-7, is DAGVTQSPTHLIKTRGQQVTLRCSPISGHKSVSWYQQVLGQGPQFIFQYYEKEERGRGNFPDRFSARQFPNYSSELNVNALLLGDSALYLCASSNHDRGLSYEQYFGPGTRLTVT.

CDR3 in DNA: TGTGCCAGCAGCTTAGGCCTAGACGAGCAGTACTTC. It translates to CASSLGLDEQYF. V gene TRBV13 combines with J gene TRBJ2-7; D ambiguous. The V end lost 0 bases, the J end lost 5 bases, and 5 bases lay between the germline ends. Germline V CDR1 and CDR2: PRHDT, FYEKMQ (reference sequence). The CDR3 length is 12 residues.

The chain has TRBV27 and TRBJ2-7, with D perhaps TRBD1 (6 bases). CDR1 is MNHEY and CDR2 is SMNVEV in the germline V gene (reference sequence). This CDR3 contains 16 residues. The ends were cut back, 2 bases at V and 3 bases at J, with 17 bases in the middle. The CDR3 nucleotides are TGTGCCAGCAGTTTACTCAGGGGACAACAAAGCTACGAGCAGTACTTC. Its protein product is CASSLLRGQQSYEQYF.

As DNA, the CDR3 is TGTGCCAGTAGTAACCTAGGGACTAGCGGGTTGGTGGACGAGCAGTACTTC. Translated, it gives CASSNLGTSGLVDEQYF. This rearrangement joins TRBV19 to TRBJ2-7; 12 bases map to TRBD2. The CDR3 extends over 17 amino acids. The V gene end was trimmed by 4 bases and the J gene end by 5 bases; junction bases not matched to a gene: 12. Germline V lookup: CDR1 LNHDA, CDR2 SQIVND (reference sequence). The full variable domain, in which reference TRBV19 and TRBJ2-7 provide the parts outside the CDR3, is DGGITQSPKYLFRKEGQNVTLSCEQNLNHDAMYWYRQDPGQGLRLIYYSQIVNDFQKGDIAEGYSVSREKKESFPLTVTSAQKNPTAFYLCASSNLGTSGLVDEQYFGPGTRLTVT.